One sample yielded the 17 T cell receptor beta chains listed below, sequenced in a study of T-cell reconstitution after alpha-beta-depleted transplantation in children. As it was prepared, the TCRbeta library received unique molecular identifiers. TCRdb reprocessed the PCR reads via MiXCR and lists one record per CDR3 protein. This sample has about 400,000 distinct CDR3 sequences, with about a fifth found just once. The sample was PBMCs from the stem cell graft donor, taken from the stem cell graft. These receptors all come from a human donor who donated a stem cell graft to a child with acute myeloid leukemia.

This clonotype was found many times. The rearrangement joins TRBV29-1 to TRBJ1-1; no firm D call. V lost 1 base and J lost 0, with 6 bases in between. Germline CDR1 reads SQVTM; CDR2 reads ANQGSEA. The CDR3 is made up of 13 amino acids. Here the CDR3 DNA reads TGCAGCGTTGAAGTTGTGATGAACACTGAAGCTTTCTTT. Protein sequence: CSVEVVMNTEAFF.

This clonotype came up a few times. V is TRBV3-1 and J is TRBJ1-1; D gene uncertain. Trimming shortened V by 3 bases and J by 7 bases, and 12 bases separated the two germline ends. The CDR3 totals 13 residues. The germline V gene has CDR1 LGHDT and CDR2 YNNKEL (reference sequence). For the CDR3, the DNA is TGTGCCAGCAGCCAGGACGTGTTGTATGAAGCTTTCTTT. This translates into CASSQDVLYEAFF.

This clonotype was observed many times. The V call is TRBV20-1, the J call TRBJ2-5; tentative D call: TRBD1 (6 bases). Trimming took 8 bases from V and 7 from J, leaving 11 bases between them. This CDR3 comprises 10 residues. Germline V gives CDR1 DFQATT, CDR2 SNEGSKA (reference sequence). This CDR3 is CSTQGVTQYF. CDR3 DNA: TGCAGTACACAGGGAGTGACCCAGTACTTC.

At least ten counts were recorded for this clonotype. V is TRBV12-3 or TRBV12-4 and J is TRBJ1-1, with unresolved D. The CDR3 totals 14 residues. Trimming took 1 base from V and 0 from J, leaving 6 bases between them. CDR3 nucleotide sequence: TGTGCCAGCAGTTTAGAGTTCATGAACACTGAAGCTTTCTTT. Protein sequence: CASSLEFMNTEAFF.

This clonotype appeared many times. This chain links TRBV7-3 with TRBJ2-3; 10 bases are a match to TRBD1. The CDR3 contains 15 residues. Germline trimming cut 6 bases from V and 2 bases from J; bases unmatched to any gene: 5. CDR1 and CDR2 (germline): SGHTA, FQGTGA. CDR3 DNA sequence: TGTGCCAGCAGTACGGGACAGGGGATCACAGATACGCAGTATTTT. Amino acid sequence: CASSTGQGITDTQYF.

This clonotype was seen many times. The chain has TRBV6-4 and TRBJ2-2; 11 positions agree with TRBD2. The CDR3 length is 14 residues. Germline V gene lookup returns CDR1 MRHNA and CDR2 SNTAGT. The V and J ends lost 6 bases and 3 bases, in that order; junction bases with no gene match: 0. The CDR3 DNA is TGTGCCAGCAGACTAGCGGGAGACACCGGGGAGCTGTTTTTT. Translated: CASRLAGDTGELFF.

J is TRBJ2-5 and V is TRBV12-3 or TRBV12-4, with 13 bases that match TRBD2. The CDR3 is made up of 17 amino acids. The J segment lost 2 bases and the V segment lost 1 base, leaving 4 bases of the junction unmatched. The CDR3 DNA follows: TGTGCCAGCAGTTTAGGACTAGCGGGAGGCACGCAAGAGACCCAGTACTTC. It specifies CASSLGLAGGTQETQYF.

This clonotype was picked up many times. The chain couples TRBV12-3 or TRBV12-4 to TRBJ2-5; a possible D gene is TRBD1 (5 bases). The CDR3 runs 13 residues. Trimming took 3 bases from V and 0 from J, leaving 5 bases between them. The CDR3 protein is CASSLTDQETQYF. CDR3 nucleotide sequence: TGTGCCAGCAGTTTGACAGACCAAGAGACCCAGTACTTC.

The rearrangement uses TRBV28 and TRBJ2-3; no reliable D call. The CDR3 runs 14 residues. Germline values: CDR1 MDHEN, CDR2 SYDVKM. V lost 6 bases and J lost 4, with 14 bases in between. In nucleotides, the CDR3 is TGTGCCAGCAGATTTGGTATCGTGGCAGATACGCAGTATTTT. Its translation is CASRFGIVADTQYF.

The chain couples TRBV6-2 or TRBV6-3 to TRBJ1-1; D may be TRBD1 (5 bases). The CDR3 runs 15 residues. V lost 6 bases to trimming and J lost 5 bases, with 19 bases between them. In germline, CDR1 is MNHEY, CDR2 SVGEGT. In DNA, the CDR3 is TGTGCCAGCAGCCACATTGGGGCGAAGGGGACTGAAGCTTTCTTT. This sequence encodes CASSHIGAKGTEAFF.

This clonotype was counted at least ten times. This chain joins TRBV29-1 and TRBJ2-1; D unclear. Trimming took 8 bases from V and 7 from J, leaving 12 bases between them. CDR3 length equals 11 residues. The germline gives CDR1 SQVTM, CDR2 ANQGSEA. This CDR3 is CSTTQGNEQFF. DNA for the CDR3: TGCAGCACAACCCAAGGGAATGAGCAGTTCTTC.

This clonotype was counted a few times. The rearrangement uses TRBV5-1 and TRBJ2-1, with 7 nucleotides matching TRBD2. Losses at the gene ends were 5 bases for V and 7 bases for J; bases not matched to a gene: 12. The CDR3 runs 15 residues. The germline gives CDR1 SGHRS, CDR2 YFSETQ. Here the CDR3 DNA reads TGCGCCAGCAGGCCATGGGCGGGAGAGGCTAATGAGCAGTTCTTC. Protein: CASRPWAGEANEQFF.

This clonotype was seen at least ten times. The genes are TRBV29-1 and TRBJ2-7; 7 bases match TRBD1. The V gene end was trimmed by 7 bases and the J gene end by 3 bases; junction bases not matched to a gene: 9. CDR1 SQVTM and CDR2 ANQGSEA come from the germline V gene. The CDR3 is 13 residues long. The CDR3 spells CSALSDRVYEQYF. DNA of the CDR3: TGCAGCGCTTTATCCGACAGGGTCTACGAGCAGTACTTC.

The chain recombines TRBV19 with TRBJ2-7; D not resolved. Trimming took 5 bases from V and 2 from J, leaving 10 bases between them. In germline, CDR1 is LNHDA, CDR2 SQIVND (reference sequence). The length of the CDR3 is 13 residues. The CDR3 coding sequence is TGTGCCAGTAGTGCCGGAGCGACCTACGAGCAGTACTTC. It specifies CASSAGATYEQYF.

This chain joins TRBV5-5 and TRBJ2-3; D is uncertain. CDR3 length: 11 amino acids. Trimming cost V 4 bases and J 6 bases, with 6 bases left between them. The germline V gene has CDR1 SGHKS and CDR2 YYEKEE (reference sequence). The CDR3 DNA follows: TGTGCCAGCAGCGACGAGGATACGCAGTATTTT. Its translation is CASSDEDTQYF.

This chain uses TRBV12-3 or TRBV12-4 with TRBJ2-1; the D gene is possibly TRBD1 (6 bases). V gave up 5 bases and J gave up 5 bases, with 7 bases separating them. The CDR3 loop spans 12 amino acids. CDR3 protein: CASSAGDNEQFF. CDR3 bases: TGTGCCAGCAGTGCAGGGGACAATGAGCAGTTCTTC.

This clonotype was seen ten or more times. This rearrangement joins TRBV29-1 to TRBJ2-1, with 7 bases aligning to TRBD2. CDR3 size: 14 residues. Germline CDR1 SQVTM, CDR2 ANQGSEA. V was clipped by 5 bases and J by 2 bases; unmatched bases: 6. CDR3 residues: CSVWREGPYNEQFF. The CDR3 DNA follows: TGCAGCGTTTGGAGGGAGGGCCCCTACAATGAGCAGTTCTTC.